The 7 T cell receptor beta chains listed next were all sequenced from one sample in a study of cytomegalovirus exposure and HLA in healthy donors. 13 Jbeta primers and 60 Vbeta primers were used for the PCR. Generated by immunoSEQ multiplex PCR, the TCRdb table keeps only in-frame clones and is missing some. The sample consists of 150,000 or so clones, around 84% of them appearing once. The specimen was PBMCs. These receptors all come from a woman aged 35 to 49 in good health and CMV-seronegative.

This clone appeared a few times. The J gene is TRBJ1-5, the V gene TRBV6-6; 8 bases align to TRBD1. The CDR3 length is 16 residues. CDR1 and CDR2 (germline): MNHNY, SVGAGI (reference sequence). V shed 5 bases, J shed 5 bases, and the junction held 11 bases outside the gene matches. CDR3 sequence: CASSRIGTGSDQPQHF. Written as DNA, the CDR3 is TGTGCCAGCAGTCGGATCGGGACAGGCTCGGATCAGCCCCAGCATTTT.

This clone showed up just a few times. V and J are TRBV7-9 and TRBJ1-3, with a tentative D call TRBD1 (5 bases). The ends were cut back, 0 bases at V and 4 bases at J, with 7 bases in the middle. The germline V gene has CDR1 SEHNR and CDR2 FQNEAQ (reference sequence). The CDR3 is 14 residues long. This chain's CDR3 is CASSLARQGNTIYF. CDR3 in DNA: TGTGCCAGCAGCTTAGCGCGACAGGGAAACACCATATATTTT.

V is TRBV19 and J is TRBJ1-1; D gene unclear. Germline CDR1 reads LNHDA; CDR2 reads SQIVND (reference sequence). The V gene lost 7 bases and the J gene lost 3 bases, with 15 bases spanning the gap. The CDR3 length is 14 residues. The CDR3 is CASMGFGVDTEAFF. In DNA form, the CDR3 reads TGTGCCAGTATGGGTTTCGGGGTGGACACTGAAGCTTTCTTT.

The V gene is TRBV13, the J gene TRBJ1-2; TRBD1 matches at 8 bases. Trimming removed 2 bases from V and 4 bases from J; junction bases left unmatched: 6. This CDR3 is 15 amino acids long. Per germline, CDR1 PRHDT and CDR2 FYEKMQ (reference sequence). CDR3 DNA sequence: TGTGCCAGCAGCTTACGCAGACAGGGGCGCTATGGCTACACCTTC. Amino acids: CASSLRRQGRYGYTF.

The chain carries TRBV9 and TRBJ1-3; TRBD1 agrees at 7 bases. The germline gives CDR1 SGDLS, CDR2 YYNGEE. With 0 bases clipped from V and 2 bases from J, the junction kept 5 bases outside the gene matches. CDR3 length equals 16 residues. Written as DNA, the CDR3 is TGTGCCAGCAGCGTAGCCGACAGGGTGGCTGGAAACACCATATATTTT. Its translation: CASSVADRVAGNTIYF.

The chain uses TRBV28 and TRBJ2-7; D uncertain. In germline, CDR1 is MDHEN, CDR2 SYDVKM. Deletions cut 2 bases from V and 6 bases from J, with 11 bases between. The CDR3 runs 13 residues. CDR3 sequence: CASSLTLQAEQYF. The CDR3 DNA is TGTGCCAGCAGTTTAACCCTCCAGGCCGAGCAGTACTTC.

The V gene is TRBV9, the J gene TRBJ1-2, with 8 bases lining up with TRBD1. CDR1 is SGDLS, CDR2 YYNGEE, per germline. The CDR3 has 17 residues. Trimming took 0 bases from V and 0 from J; bases not matched to a gene: 7. The CDR3 is CASSVGLDRAANYGYTF. The DNA of the CDR3 is TGTGCCAGCAGCGTAGGCTTGGACAGGGCTGCTAACTATGGCTACACCTTC.